The 30 T cell receptor beta chains below were found in one sample sequenced in a study of blood T cell repertoires in COVID-19. The assay was immunoSEQ multiplex PCR, and TCRdb's table has in-frame clones only and misses some. Among about 120,000 clones listed, 70% to 90% were seen once. Sequencing used peripheral blood. The receptors stem from a man aged 35 to 55 with acute or convalescent COVID-19.

The chain carries TRBV7-9 and TRBJ2-5; D might be TRBD1 (5 bases). Germline V lookup: CDR1 SEHNR, CDR2 FQNEAQ (reference sequence). Between the trimmed V and J ends, which lost 2 bases and 2 bases, there was a span of 9 bases. The CDR3 extends over 14 amino acids. The chain's CDR3 is CASSLHQGQETQYF. The CDR3 bases are TGTGCCAGCAGCTTACATCAGGGTCAAGAGACCCAGTACTTC.

The chain joins TRBV10-3 to TRBJ1-6; 8 bases agree with TRBD1. Germline CDR1 ENHRY, CDR2 SYGVKD. V was pared by 0 bases and J by 4 bases, with 5 bases of the junction left unmatched. The CDR3 is made up of 17 amino acids. CDR3 protein: CAISESDRVSYNSPLHF. In nucleotides, the CDR3 is TGTGCCATCAGTGAGTCGGACAGGGTTAGTTATAATTCACCCCTCCACTTT.

The rearrangement links TRBV21-1 to TRBJ1-5. TRBV21-1 is deemed a pseudogene. The CDR3 has 12 residues. CDR3 loop: CASMRSNQPQHF. DNA of the CDR3: TGTGCCAGCATGAGGTCAAATCAGCCCCAGCATTTT.

This rearrangement joins TRBV3-1 (or the pseudogene TRBV3-2) to TRBJ1-3; 9 bases are a match to TRBD1. Germline CDR1 reads LGHDT; CDR2 reads YNNKEL (reference sequence). The length of the CDR3 is 15 residues. J was trimmed by 4 bases and V by 4 bases; bases with no gene match: 5. CDR3 sequence reads: CASSLRTGAGNTIYF. CDR3 DNA: TGTGCCAGCAGCCTACGGACAGGGGCAGGAAACACCATATATTTT.

The V call is TRBV7-9, the J call TRBJ1-6; 7 nucleotides match TRBD1. The V segment lost 5 bases and the J segment 10 bases; nucleotides outside the gene matches: 8. Germline CDR1 is SEHNR and CDR2 is FQNEAQ (reference sequence). This CDR3 has 14 amino acids. CDR3 region: CASSQTGFGSPLHF. The CDR3 DNA reads TGTGCCAGCAGCCAGACAGGGTTTGGGTCACCCCTCCACTTT.

CDR3 DNA: TGTGCCAGCAGCTCCCCGTCGACAGGGGGGGGCGAGCAGTACTTC. Protein product: CASSSPSTGGGEQYF. The genes are TRBV7-9 and TRBJ2-7; 9 bases map to TRBD1. CDR1 is SEHNR and CDR2 is FQNEAQ in the germline V gene (reference sequence). The CDR3 runs 15 residues. V shed 4 bases, J shed 6 bases, and the junction held 10 bases outside the gene matches.

This clone was found a few times. The CDR3 bases are TGCGCCAGCAGCCAGGGGACCTCCTACAATGAGCAGTTCTTC. This gives the protein CASSQGTSYNEQFF. The genes are TRBV5-1 and TRBJ2-1, with TRBD1 as a possible D gene (6 bases). The V and J ends lost 4 bases and 0 bases respectively, with 8 bases between them. Germline V gives CDR1 SGHRS, CDR2 YFSETQ. The CDR3 is 14 amino acids. The entire variable domain, with the rest obtained from reference TRBV5-1 and TRBJ2-1, is as follows: KAGVTQTPRYLIKTRGQQVTLSCSPISGHRSVSWYQQTPGQGLQFLFEYFSETQRNKGNFPGRFSGRQFSNSRSEMNVSTLELGDSALYLCASSQGTSYNEQFFGPGTRLTVL.

The gene calls are TRBV19 and TRBJ1-2, with 8 bases that match TRBD1. Germline V lookup: CDR1 LNHDA, CDR2 SQIVND (reference sequence). V lost 4 bases, J lost 1 base, and 14 bases stayed unmatched. There are 18 residues in the CDR3. Here the CDR3 DNA reads TGTGCCAGTAGTAGACCCGACAGGGGACTCATTTATAACTATGGCTACACCTTC. This codes for CASSRPDRGLIYNYGYTF.

The J gene is TRBJ2-2, the V gene TRBV2; D may be TRBD2 (5 bases). The CDR3 is 15 amino acids. Germline CDR1 is SNHLY and CDR2 is FYNNEI. V was trimmed by 8 bases and J by 7 bases, leaving 20 bases between them. CDR3 coding DNA: TGTGCCAGCCGACACCCGAGGGTCCCCAGCGGGGAGCTGTTTTTT. This codes for CASRHPRVPSGELFF.

The chain combines TRBV5-6 with TRBJ2-4; TRBD1 aligns across 7 bases. V lost 0 bases, J lost 1 base, and 4 bases stayed unmatched. The CDR3 contains 16 residues. In germline, CDR1 is SGHDT, CDR2 YYEEEE. For the CDR3, the DNA is TGTGCCAGCAGCTTGGAGGGGGCTTGGGCCAAAAACATTCAGTACTTC. Protein product: CASSLEGAWAKNIQYF.

The chain joins TRBV2 to TRBJ2-2; D gene uncertain. Trimming shortened V by 7 bases and J by 6 bases, and 6 bases separated the two germline ends. The CDR3 sequence is 11 residues long. Per germline, CDR1 SNHLY and CDR2 FYNNEI. The CDR3 reads CASMGAGELFF. The CDR3 DNA sequence: TGTGCCAGCATGGGCGCCGGGGAGCTGTTTTTT.

This chain joins TRBV5-4 and TRBJ2-3; 7 nucleotides agree with TRBD1. CDR3 size: 15 residues. Germline assignment: CDR1 SGHNT and CDR2 YYREEE (reference sequence). Trimming cost V 0 bases and J 2 bases; bases outside gene matches: 3. The CDR3 spells CASSLDRGFTDTQYF. As DNA, the CDR3 is TGTGCCAGCAGCTTGGACAGGGGTTTCACAGATACGCAGTATTTT. The whole variable domain, remainder taken from reference TRBV5-4 and TRBJ2-3, is ETGVTQSPTHLIKTRGQQVTLRCSSQSGHNTVSWYQQALGQGPQFIFQYYREEENGRGNFPPRFSGLQFPNYSSELNVNALELDDSALYLCASSLDRGFTDTQYFGPGTRLTVL.

V usage is TRBV7-9 and J usage is TRBJ2-1; D is perhaps TRBD1 (5 bases). Per the germline V gene, CDR1 is SEHNR and CDR2 is FQNEAQ (reference sequence). This CDR3 contains 14 residues. V was clipped by 2 bases and J by 6 bases, with 11 bases between them. The CDR3 reads CASSLRGTINEQFF. DNA of the CDR3: TGTGCCAGCAGCTTAAGGGGTACCATCAATGAGCAGTTCTTC.

V gene TRBV9 combines with J gene TRBJ2-5; 9 bases are shared with TRBD1. CDR1 and CDR2 from the germline V gene are SGDLS and YYNGEE. J was trimmed by 4 bases and V by 2 bases; bases with no gene match: 6. The CDR3 contains 15 residues. The CDR3 sequence: CASSVGTGGAETQYF. The CDR3 DNA sequence: TGTGCCAGCAGCGTGGGCACAGGGGGCGCAGAGACCCAGTACTTC.

This clone has more than one count but fewer than ten. The chain has TRBV2 and TRBJ1-1; 8 bases agree with TRBD1. Losses at the gene ends were 6 bases for V and 3 bases for J; bases not matched to a gene: 3. The CDR3 spans 13 residues. The V gene's germline CDR1 is SNHLY and CDR2 FYNNEI. DNA for the CDR3: TGTGCCAGCAGGGACAGGGATTACACTGAAGCTTTCTTT. Its translation is CASRDRDYTEAFF. Full variable domain (missing parts from reference TRBV2 and TRBJ1-1): EPEVTQTPSHQVTQMGQEVILRCVPISNHLYFYWYRQILGQKVEFLVSFYNNEISEKSEIFDDQFSVERPDGSNFTLKIRSTKLEDSAMYFCASRDRDYTEAFFGQGTRLTVV.

The chain carries TRBV18 and TRBJ1-1; TRBD1 is a possible D gene (5 bases). The CDR3 totals 13 residues. Looked up from germline, CDR1 is KGHSH and CDR2 is LQKENI. V was pared by 4 bases and J by 1 base, with 7 bases between. CDR3 in DNA: TGTGCCAGCTCACTGGACACGAACACTGAAGCTTTCTTT. Translation: CASSLDTNTEAFF.

This clone was seen just once. The chain carries TRBV5-1 and TRBJ1-4; D not resolved. This CDR3 is 15 amino acids long. Trimming stripped 0 bases from V and 5 bases from J, with 11 bases between. CDR1 is SGHRS and CDR2 is YFSETQ in the germline V gene. CDR3 nucleotides: TGCGCCAGCAGCTTGGAGCCGGGGAGGAATGAAAAACTGTTTTTT. This codes for CASSLEPGRNEKLFF.

Worth noting for this clone: The same CDR3 can be traced to other DNA sequences in this sample. The chain carries TRBV19 and TRBJ2-7; 10 bases map to TRBD1. J lost 4 bases, V lost 3 bases, and 3 bases had no gene match. Germline V gives CDR1 LNHDA, CDR2 SQIVND (reference sequence). CDR3 length equals 14 residues. CDR3 in amino acids: CASSIGGQGYEQYF. As DNA, the CDR3 is TGTGCCAGTAGTATTGGGGGACAGGGGTACGAGCAGTACTTC.

V usage is TRBV3-1 (or the pseudogene TRBV3-2) and J usage is TRBJ2-7; maybe TRBD1 (6 bases). CDR1 and CDR2 from the germline V gene are LGHDT and YNNKEL (reference sequence). The length of the CDR3 is 13 residues. V dropped 4 bases and J dropped 3 bases, with 10 bases sitting between them. CDR3 region: CASSPDSLYEQYF. CDR3 in DNA: TGTGCCAGCAGCCCGGACAGCCTCTACGAGCAGTACTTC.

The genes are TRBV5-5 and TRBJ2-7; TRBD2 might be the D (5 bases). Trimming removed 4 bases at V and 1 base at J, with 15 bases between. This CDR3 region has 15 residues. Germline CDR1 SGHKS, CDR2 YYEKEE (reference sequence). CDR3 in amino acids: CASSPRSGESYEQYF. The CDR3 DNA sequence: TGTGCCAGCAGCCCCCGCTCCGGGGAATCCTACGAGCAGTACTTC.

V is TRBV5-4 and J is TRBJ2-2; 10 positions match TRBD2. The CDR3 extends over 16 amino acids. Germline V lookup: CDR1 SGHNT, CDR2 YYREEE (reference sequence). V dropped 4 bases and J dropped 4; count of bases not matched to a gene: 7. The chain's CDR3 is CASSPRTSGSTGELFF. As DNA, the CDR3 is TGTGCCAGCAGCCCCCGGACTAGCGGAAGCACCGGGGAGCTGTTTTTT.

The chain combines TRBV6-5 with TRBJ1-2; D is perhaps TRBD1 (5 bases). The V and J ends lost 1 base and 7 bases respectively, with 7 bases between them. Germline V gene sequence: CDR1 MNHEY, CDR2 SVGAGI. This CDR3 is 12 amino acids long. In DNA, the CDR3 is TGTGCCAGCAGTTACTGGGGGGGTGGCTACACCTTC. Translated: CASSYWGGGYTF.

The chain couples TRBV11-3 to TRBJ1-3, with D maybe TRBD1 (6 bases). V was cut by 3 bases and J by 4 bases, with 7 bases left in between. The CDR3 is 13 residues long. The germline V gene encodes CDR1 SGHNT and CDR2 YENEEA. The CDR3 nucleotides read TGTGCCAGCAGCTTCGACAGGGGAAACACCATATATTTT. Protein: CASSFDRGNTIYF.

The J gene is TRBJ2-7, the V gene TRBV2, with 8 bases that match TRBD1. The germline V gene has CDR1 SNHLY and CDR2 FYNNEI. The CDR3 runs to 14 residues. J gave up 0 bases and V 4 bases, and 2 bases lay outside the gene matches. CDR3: CASSGTGSSYEQYF. For the CDR3, the DNA is TGTGCCAGCAGTGGGACAGGGAGCTCCTACGAGCAGTACTTC. The full variable domain, rest sourced from reference TRBV2 and TRBJ2-7, is EPEVTQTPSHQVTQMGQEVILRCVPISNHLYFYWYRQILGQKVEFLVSFYNNEISEKSEIFDDQFSVERPDGSNFTLKIRSTKLEDSAMYFCASSGTGSSYEQYFGPGTRLTVT.

This clone showed up just once. The chain recombines TRBV5-4 with TRBJ2-5; D perhaps matches TRBD1 (6 bases). Trimming took 0 bases from V and 4 from J, leaving 16 bases between them. This CDR3 is 16 amino acids long. Germline V gene data show CDR1 as SGHNT and CDR2 as YYREEE (reference sequence). The DNA for the CDR3 is TGTGCCAGCAGCTTGGATCCGGGAAGGGGGTCAGAGACCCAGTACTTC. Protein sequence: CASSLDPGRGSETQYF.

The CDR3 coding sequence is TGTGCCAGCAGCGTCACGGGGGCCTACAATGAGCAGTTCTTC. Protein sequence: CASSVTGAYNEQFF. The chain recombines TRBV9 with TRBJ2-1; maybe TRBD2 (6 bases). V was shortened by 2 bases and J by 2 bases, with 8 bases between the two germline ends. Germline loops: CDR1 SGDLS, CDR2 YYNGEE. The CDR3 has 14 residues.

This CDR3 is CAIRNTGQGEYEQYF. CDR3 coding DNA: TGTGCCATCAGAAATACGGGACAGGGGGAGTACGAGCAGTACTTC. The rearrangement uses TRBV10-3 and TRBJ2-7; 11 bases agree with TRBD1. The CDR3 covers 15 residues. The V gene's germline CDR1 is ENHRY and CDR2 SYGVKD. Trimming took 6 bases from V and 4 from J; bases not matched to a gene: 8.

The J gene is TRBJ1-3, the V gene TRBV19; D is undetermined. There are 15 residues in the CDR3. In germline, CDR1 is LNHDA, CDR2 SQIVND (reference sequence). The germline V and J ends were trimmed by 6 bases and 0 bases, with 12 bases remaining between them. CDR3 DNA sequence: TGTGCCAGTAGCCGGGAGGCTAGCTCTGGAAACACCATATATTTT. Amino acids: CASSREASSGNTIYF.

The rearrangement uses TRBV9 and TRBJ1-6; possible D gene TRBD1, 5 bases. Germline-derived CDR1 and CDR2 are SGDLS and YYNGEE. The CDR3 totals 17 residues. V lost 4 bases, J lost 8 bases, and 22 bases lay in between. This CDR3 is CASSPAGSPPNYSPLHF. DNA for the CDR3: TGTGCCAGCAGCCCCGCAGGGTCCCCCCCTAATTATTCACCCCTCCACTTT.

This chain links TRBV24-1 with TRBJ2-7, with D uncertain. V was clipped by 4 bases and J by 7 bases, with 13 bases between them. The CDR3 sequence is 13 residues long. The germline CDR1 and CDR2 sequences are KGHDR and SFDVKD. CDR3 loop: CATSDRENREQYF. The CDR3 nucleotides are TGTGCCACCAGTGACCGAGAAAATAGAGAGCAGTACTTC.